The rows below give T cell receptor beta chains drawn from one sample of a study of CXCR3-negative and CXCR3-positive naive CD8 T cells. TCRdb reprocessed the 5' RACE reads; each CDR3 protein has one entry and no DNA is given. The sample table sets out about 24,000 distinct CDR3 sequences. Sequenced material: naive CXCR3- CD8+ T cells from blood. These receptors were collected from a human donor in good health. Some clones in this sample may be carry-over from other donors' samples. The CDR3 runs from the conserved cysteine through the conserved F or W. Clone size, where shown, is once, few, many, or a class for clones that have expanded.

j_call,clone_size,v_call,cdr3_aa
TRBJ1-1,medium-sized,TRBV28,CASSFRGNTEAFF
TRBJ2-7,-,TRBV27,CASSPGTYEQYF
TRBJ2-3,-,TRBV29-1,CSVEIPRGGLNTDTQYF
TRBJ2-2,-,TRBV29-1,CSVVWQGRANGELFF
TRBJ2-5,-,TRBV14,CASSQGDSLETQYF
TRBJ2-5,-,TRBV7-2,CAGSLRGPMALQETQYF
TRBJ2-2,-,TRBV3-1,CASSQDPETSPTGELFF
TRBJ2-7,-,TRBV28,CANASGGSSYEQYF
TRBJ2-7,medium-sized,TRBV9,CASSVGRGPPYEQYF
TRBJ2-1,-,TRBV4-3,CASSQDSSSYNEQFF
TRBJ1-1,-,TRBV27,CASSLSQGLNTEAFF
TRBJ2-5,-,TRBV14,CASSQDIGTGDSSLREETQYF
TRBJ2-1,-,TRBV12-3/TRBV12-4,CASSLATSGGYEQFF
TRBJ2-5,-,TRBV19,CASRGMQETQYF
TRBJ1-1,-,TRBV29-1,CSVEDWARENTEAFF
TRBJ2-3,-,TRBV10-3,CAISSQGGVGDTQYF
TRBJ1-2,-,TRBV28,CASDRGNYGYTF
TRBJ2-3,-,TRBV27,CASSFTGGAVDTQYF
TRBJ2-1,-,TRBV29-1,CSVEDHRQGAVNEQFF
TRBJ2-5,-,TRBV7-8,CASSLVAATETQYF
TRBJ2-7,-,TRBV28,CASDERDRAYEQYF
TRBJ2-1,-,TRBV6-2/TRBV6-3,CLVGGVSYNEQFF
TRBJ1-1,-,TRBV14,CASSPRENTEAFF
TRBJ1-2,-,TRBV29-1,CSVEAGTGDTF
TRBJ2-5,-,TRBV18,CASSPWDRVEETQYF